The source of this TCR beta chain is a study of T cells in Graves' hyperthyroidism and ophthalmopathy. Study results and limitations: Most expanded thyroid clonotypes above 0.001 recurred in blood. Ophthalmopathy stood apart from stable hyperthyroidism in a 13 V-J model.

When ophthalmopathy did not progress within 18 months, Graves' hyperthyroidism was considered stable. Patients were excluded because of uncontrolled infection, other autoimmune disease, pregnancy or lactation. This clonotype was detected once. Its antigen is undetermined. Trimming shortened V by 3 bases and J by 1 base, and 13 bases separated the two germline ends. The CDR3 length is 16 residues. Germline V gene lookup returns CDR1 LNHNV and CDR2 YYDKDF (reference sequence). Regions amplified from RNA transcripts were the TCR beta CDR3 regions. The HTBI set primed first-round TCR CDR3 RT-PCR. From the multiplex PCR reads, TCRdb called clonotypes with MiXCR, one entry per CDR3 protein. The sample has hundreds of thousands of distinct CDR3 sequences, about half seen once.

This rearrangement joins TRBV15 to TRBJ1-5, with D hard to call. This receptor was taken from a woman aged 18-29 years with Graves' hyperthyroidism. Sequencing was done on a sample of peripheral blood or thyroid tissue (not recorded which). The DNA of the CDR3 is TGTGCCACCAGCAGCTTAGGGTCGGCCAGCAATCAGCCCCAGCATTTT. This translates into CATSSLGSASNQPQHF.